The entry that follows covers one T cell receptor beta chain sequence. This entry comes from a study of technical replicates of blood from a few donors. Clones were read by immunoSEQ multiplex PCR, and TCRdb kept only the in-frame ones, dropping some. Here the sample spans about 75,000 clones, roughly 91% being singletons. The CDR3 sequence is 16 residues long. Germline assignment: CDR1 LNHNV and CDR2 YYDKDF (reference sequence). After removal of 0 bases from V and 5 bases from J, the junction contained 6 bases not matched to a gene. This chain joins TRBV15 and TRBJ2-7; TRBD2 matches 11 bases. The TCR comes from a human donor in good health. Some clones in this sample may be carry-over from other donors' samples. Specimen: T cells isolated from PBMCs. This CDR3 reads CATSRERLAGSHEQYF. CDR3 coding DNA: TGTGCCACCAGCAGAGAGAGACTAGCGGGGTCCCACGAGCAGTACTTC.